This T cell receptor (beta chain) was profiled in a study of sequential checkpoint blockade in melanoma. Study background: After both sequences, patients received maintenance nivolumab.

Treatment noted: randomized to nivolumab then ipilimumab (arm A) or the reverse (arm B). Patients had received no earlier DNA-damaging chemotherapy. Trimming removed 3 bases from V and 1 base from J; junction bases left unmatched: 3. The CDR3 covers 14 residues. Germline CDR1 reads MNHEY; CDR2 reads SMNVEV (reference sequence). Libraries were prepared by immunoSEQ multiplex PCR; TCRdb keeps only in-frame clonotypes and omits some of them. The profile shows fewer than 15,000 clones, about 65% of them singletons. The chain combines TRBV27 with TRBJ2-7; 7 bases agree with TRBD1. This clonotype originated in a human donor with melanoma. Source: CD8+ T cells sorted from blood (inferred from file names), taken from a patient given nivolumab and ipilimumab in sequence. The CDR3 is CASSFPGQSYEQYF. The CDR3 coding sequence is TGTGCCAGCAGTTTCCCGGGACAGTCCTACGAGCAGTACTTC.